This T cell receptor (beta chain) comes out of a study of blood T cell repertoires in COVID-19. Study overall: Sites across the United States, Italy and Spain contributed samples from acute and convalescent COVID-19. PBMCs, B-cell-depleted T cells, or T cells were the source of the cDNA or gDNA that made up the material.

The CDR3 loop spans 15 amino acids. In germline, CDR1 is LNHDA, CDR2 SQIVND (reference sequence). V shed 9 bases and J shed 0 bases, with 17 bases lying between them. Authors' data handling: Estimated nucleated cell counts came from reference gene primer amplification. The protocol was immunoSEQ multiplex PCR, while the TCRdb copy is restricted to in-frame clones and leaves out a portion. The DNA gave D and trimming, while V, J and clone size come from that table. This sample has about 240,000 clones, with more than 75% found just once. This sequence originates from a woman in her sixties or seventies with active or convalescent COVID-19. The chain recombines TRBV19 with TRBJ1-2; D is perhaps TRBD1 (6 bases). The sample consisted of peripheral blood. The CDR3 nucleotides read TGTGCCAGCAGCCGGGACACCGACGCTAACTATGGCTACACCTTC. Translation: CASSRDTDANYGYTF.